Listed here is a single T cell receptor beta chain. Its antigen is not known. The sample comes from a study of a mutant IDH1 vaccine in newly diagnosed glioma. At the level of the study: Patients under treatment included around 60% males and about 38% females and had a mean age of around 43 years. Patients were pretreated with radiotherapy, temozolomide, or both, mostly both.

Study conclusions and caveats: Among patients, nearly 95% showed immune responses induced by the vaccine.

Indicated time point: baseline, week 1 (first vaccination visit). Sample treatment: pre-vaccination baseline after standard-of-care therapy. Donors had new IDH1-mutant astrocytomas of WHO grade 3 or 4 (ATRX-lost). There are 14 residues in the CDR3. Germline V CDR1 and CDR2: SGDLS, YYNGEE. J gave up 7 bases and V 3 bases, and 6 bases lay outside the gene matches. TCRdb's copy holds only in-frame clones and misses some; the assay was immunoSEQ multiplex PCR. The sample has tens of thousands of clones; under 80% are singletons. Here the sequenced sample was PBMCs, taken from a glioma patient treated with radiotherapy, temozolomide or both. This chain connects TRBV9 to TRBJ1-4; TRBD1 matches 7 bases. The clonotype comes from a man between 40 and 49 years old with glioma. Some clones in this sample may be carry-over from other donors' samples. The CDR3 reads CASSDRGRGEKLFF. CDR3 nucleotides: TGTGCCAGCAGCGACAGGGGAAGGGGTGAAAAACTGTTTTTT. Using reference TRBV9 and TRBJ1-4 for the parts outside the CDR3, the full variable domain is DSGVTQTPKHLITATGQRVTLRCSPRSGDLSVYWYQQSLDQGLQFLIQYYNGEERAKGNILERFSAQQFPDLHSELNLSSLELGDSALYFCASSDRGRGEKLFFGSGTQLSVL.